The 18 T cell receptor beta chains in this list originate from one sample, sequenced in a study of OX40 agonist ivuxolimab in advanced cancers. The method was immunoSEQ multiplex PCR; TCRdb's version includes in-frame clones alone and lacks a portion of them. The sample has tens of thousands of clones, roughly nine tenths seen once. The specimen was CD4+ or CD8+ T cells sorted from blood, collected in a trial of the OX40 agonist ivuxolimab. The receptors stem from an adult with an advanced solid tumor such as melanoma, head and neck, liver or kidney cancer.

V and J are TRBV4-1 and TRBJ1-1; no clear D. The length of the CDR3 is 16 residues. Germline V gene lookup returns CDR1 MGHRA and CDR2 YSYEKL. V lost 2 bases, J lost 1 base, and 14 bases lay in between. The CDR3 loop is CASSQSRFRGNTEAFF. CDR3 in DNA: TGCGCCAGCAGCCAATCACGGTTTCGGGGGAACACTGAAGCTTTCTTT.

CDR3 in DNA: TGTGCCAGCAGCGTAGGCGGCCGGGGGAGGGGAGATACGCAGTATTTT. Its protein product is CASSVGGRGRGDTQYF. This sequence joins TRBV9 and TRBJ2-3, with 7 nucleotides matching TRBD2. This CDR3 region has 16 residues. Looked up from germline, CDR1 is SGDLS and CDR2 is YYNGEE. V shed 0 bases, J shed 5 bases, and the junction held 9 bases outside the gene matches. Full variable domain (missing parts from reference TRBV9 and TRBJ2-3): DSGVTQTPKHLITATGQRVTLRCSPRSGDLSVYWYQQSLDQGLQFLIQYYNGEERAKGNILERFSAQQFPDLHSELNLSSLELGDSALYFCASSVGGRGRGDTQYFGPGTRLTVL.

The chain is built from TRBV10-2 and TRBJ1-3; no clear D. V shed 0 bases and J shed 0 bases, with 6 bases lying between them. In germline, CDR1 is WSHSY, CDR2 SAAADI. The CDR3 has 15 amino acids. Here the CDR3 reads CASSESAGSGNTIYF. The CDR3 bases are TGCGCCAGCAGTGAGTCAGCGGGCTCTGGAAACACCATATATTTT.

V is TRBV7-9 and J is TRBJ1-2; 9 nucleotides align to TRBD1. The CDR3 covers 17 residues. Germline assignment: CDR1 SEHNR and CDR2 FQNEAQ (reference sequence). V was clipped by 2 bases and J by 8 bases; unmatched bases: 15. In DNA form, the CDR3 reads TGTGCCAGCAGCTTATATCTCTCCTCACAGGGGGCAGGGGGCTACACCTTC. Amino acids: CASSLYLSSQGAGGYTF.

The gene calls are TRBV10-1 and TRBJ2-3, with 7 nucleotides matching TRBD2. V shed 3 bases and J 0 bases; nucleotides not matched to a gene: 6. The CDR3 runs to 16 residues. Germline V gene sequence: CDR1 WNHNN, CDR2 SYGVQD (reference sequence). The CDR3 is CASSDGRGVSTDTQYF. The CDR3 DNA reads TGCGCCAGCAGTGATGGACGGGGGGTAAGCACAGATACGCAGTATTTT.

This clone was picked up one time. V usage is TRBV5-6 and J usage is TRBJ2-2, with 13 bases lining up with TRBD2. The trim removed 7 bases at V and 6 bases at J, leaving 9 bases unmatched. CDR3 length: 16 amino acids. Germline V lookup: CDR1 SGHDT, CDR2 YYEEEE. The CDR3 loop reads CASCLRGLAGAGELFF. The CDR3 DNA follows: TGTGCCAGCTGCCTTCGCGGACTAGCGGGAGCCGGGGAGCTGTTTTTT.

The CDR3 sequence is CASSVEMRESEQFF. For the CDR3, the DNA is TGTGCCAGCAGCGTAGAAATGCGGGAGAGTGAGCAGTTCTTC. The V gene is TRBV9, the J gene TRBJ2-1, with 7 bases matching TRBD2. This CDR3 has 14 amino acids. Germline CDR1 and CDR2: SGDLS and YYNGEE. Trimming cost V 0 bases and J 9 bases; bases outside gene matches: 6.

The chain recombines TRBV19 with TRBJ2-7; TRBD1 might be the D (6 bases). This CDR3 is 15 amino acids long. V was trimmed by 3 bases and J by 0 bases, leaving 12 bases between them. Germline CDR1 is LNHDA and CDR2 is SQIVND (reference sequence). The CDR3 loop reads CASSIVTGSSYEQYF. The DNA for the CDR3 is TGTGCCAGTAGTATCGTAACAGGGAGCTCCTACGAGCAGTACTTC.

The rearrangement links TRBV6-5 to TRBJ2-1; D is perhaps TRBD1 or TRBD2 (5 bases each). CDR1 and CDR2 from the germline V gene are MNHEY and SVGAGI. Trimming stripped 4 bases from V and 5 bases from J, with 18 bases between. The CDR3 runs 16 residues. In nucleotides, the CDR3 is TGTGCCAGCAGTTCTGTGGGGGAAGGGGAAAACAATGAGCAGTTCTTC. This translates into CASSSVGEGENNEQFF.

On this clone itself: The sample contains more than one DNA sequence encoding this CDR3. The DNA of the CDR3 is TGCGCCAGCAGCTTATCCGGGGCGAACACCGGGGAGCTGTTTTTT. Protein: CASSLSGANTGELFF. The chain is built from TRBV5-1 and TRBJ2-2, with a possible D match to TRBD2 (5 bases). Per the germline V gene, CDR1 is SGHRS and CDR2 is YFSETQ. Trimming took 2 bases from V and 0 from J, leaving 8 bases between them. This CDR3 has 15 residues. Based on the CDR3 plus reference TRBV5-1 and TRBJ2-2, the full variable domain is KAGVTQTPRYLIKTRGQQVTLSCSPISGHRSVSWYQQTPGQGLQFLFEYFSETQRNKGNFPGRFSGRQFSNSRSEMNVSTLELGDSALYLCASSLSGANTGELFFGEGSRLTVL.

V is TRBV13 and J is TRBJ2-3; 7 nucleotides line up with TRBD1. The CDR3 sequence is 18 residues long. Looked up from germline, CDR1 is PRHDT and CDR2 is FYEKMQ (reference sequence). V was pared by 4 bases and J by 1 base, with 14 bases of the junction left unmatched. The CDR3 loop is CASSSPIATGAGTDTQYF. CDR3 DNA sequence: TGTGCCAGCAGCTCGCCTATCGCAACAGGGGCCGGCACAGATACGCAGTATTTT.

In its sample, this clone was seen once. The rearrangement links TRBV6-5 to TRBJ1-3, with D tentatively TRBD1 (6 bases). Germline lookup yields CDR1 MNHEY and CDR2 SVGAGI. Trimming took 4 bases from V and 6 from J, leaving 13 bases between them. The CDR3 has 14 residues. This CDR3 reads CASSSPGTPNTIYF. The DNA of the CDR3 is TGTGCCAGCAGTTCCCCCGGGACACCAAACACCATATATTTT.

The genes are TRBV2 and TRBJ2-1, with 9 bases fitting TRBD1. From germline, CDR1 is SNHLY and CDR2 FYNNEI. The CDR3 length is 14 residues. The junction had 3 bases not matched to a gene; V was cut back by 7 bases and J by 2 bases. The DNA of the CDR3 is TGTGCCAGCAATTGGGACAGGGCCTACAATGAGCAGTTCTTC. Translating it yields CASNWDRAYNEQFF.

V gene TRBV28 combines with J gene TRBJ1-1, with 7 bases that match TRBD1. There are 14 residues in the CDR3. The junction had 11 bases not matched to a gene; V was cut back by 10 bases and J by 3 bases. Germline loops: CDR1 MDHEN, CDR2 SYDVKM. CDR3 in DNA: TGTGCCACCAGGGGCAGGGGGTCTTACACTGAAGCTTTCTTT. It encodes CATRGRGSYTEAFF.

This chain's CDR3 is CASSNRAYEQYF. The DNA for the CDR3 is TGTGCCAGTAGTAACAGAGCCTACGAGCAGTACTTC. The chain couples TRBV19 to TRBJ2-7; D gene unclear. The CDR3 runs 12 residues. Germline assignment: CDR1 LNHDA and CDR2 SQIVND (reference sequence). The V gene lost 4 bases and the J gene lost 2 bases, with 6 bases spanning the gap.

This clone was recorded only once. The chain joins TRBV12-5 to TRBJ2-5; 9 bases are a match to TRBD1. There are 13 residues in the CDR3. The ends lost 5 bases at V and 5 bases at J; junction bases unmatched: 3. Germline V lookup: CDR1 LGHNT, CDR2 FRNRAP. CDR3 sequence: CASGGQGWETQYF. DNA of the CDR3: TGTGCTAGTGGTGGACAGGGGTGGGAGACCCAGTACTTC.

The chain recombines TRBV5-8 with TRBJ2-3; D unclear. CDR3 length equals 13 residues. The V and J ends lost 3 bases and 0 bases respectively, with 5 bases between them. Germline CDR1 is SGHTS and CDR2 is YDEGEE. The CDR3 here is CASSSTSTDTQYF. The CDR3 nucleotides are TGTGCCAGCAGCTCGACTAGCACAGATACGCAGTATTTT.

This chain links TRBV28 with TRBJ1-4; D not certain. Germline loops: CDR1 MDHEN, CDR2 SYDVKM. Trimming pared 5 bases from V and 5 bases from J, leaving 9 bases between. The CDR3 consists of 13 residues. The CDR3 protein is CASSARENEKLFF. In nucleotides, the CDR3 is TGTGCCAGCAGTGCAAGGGAGAATGAAAAACTGTTTTTT.